This passage covers 32 T cell receptor beta chains from one sample sequenced in a study of blood T cells in healthy people across ages. Alongside a J-beta primer mix, a sample-barcoded 5' primer served in a second PCR lasting roughly 6 to 12 cycles. One entry per CDR3 protein, called by TCRdb with MiXCR from the 5' RACE reads. The sample has almost 300,000 distinct CDR3 sequences, 27% seen once. Sequencing input: blood. These receptors came from a woman in her seventies in good health.

This clonotype was observed a handful of times. The V and J genes are TRBV20-1 and TRBJ2-7; unclear D gene. V lost 5 bases and J lost 2, with 7 bases in between. This CDR3 is built from 11 residues. Germline loops: CDR1 DFQATT, CDR2 SNEGSKA (reference sequence). CDR3: CSAFATYEQYF. The CDR3, as DNA: TGCAGTGCTTTCGCGACCTACGAGCAGTACTTC.

This clonotype was found once. The chain is built from TRBV29-1 and TRBJ2-5; 14 positions agree with TRBD2. CDR3 length: 14 amino acids. V was clipped by 6 bases and J by 4 bases; unmatched bases: 4. Germline CDR1 and CDR2: SQVTM and ANQGSEA. CDR3: CSVAGLAGGETQYF. CDR3 nucleotide sequence: TGCAGCGTGGCAGGACTAGCGGGAGGAGAGACCCAGTACTTC.

This clonotype was detected only a few times. V is TRBV7-9 and J is TRBJ1-1; 10 bases are shared with TRBD1. The CDR3 totals 13 residues. With V trimmed by 6 bases and J by 6 bases, 4 bases remained unmatched. Germline V CDR1 and CDR2: SEHNR, FQNEAQ (reference sequence). CDR3 sequence reads: CASRGQGEAEAFF. The CDR3 bases are TGTGCCAGCAGAGGACAGGGGGAGGCTGAAGCTTTCTTT.

This clonotype was observed many times. As DNA, the CDR3 is TGCGCCAGCACGACCGGGACACTGAATGAAAAACTGTTTTTT. Residues: CASTTGTLNEKLFF. The chain is built from TRBV5-1 and TRBJ1-4; possible D gene TRBD1, 6 bases. The CDR3 has 14 amino acids. Germline-derived CDR1 and CDR2 are SGHRS and YFSETQ. V lost 6 bases and J lost 5, with 14 bases in between. The whole variable domain, remainder taken from reference TRBV5-1 and TRBJ1-4, is KAGVTQTPRYLIKTRGQQVTLSCSPISGHRSVSWYQQTPGQGLQFLFEYFSETQRNKGNFPGRFSGRQFSNSRSEMNVSTLELGDSALYLCASTTGTLNEKLFFGSGTQLSVL.

Details on this clonotype: One end of the junction fails to match germline, which may point to a read error. The chain combines TRBV7-3 with TRBJ1-2; D is unclear. The length of the CDR3 is 12 residues. CDR1 and CDR2 (germline): SGHTA, FQGTGA. CDR3 protein: CASSFPAQGYTF. The CDR3 coding sequence is TGCGCCAGCAGCTTTCCGGCACAGGGCTACACCTTC. The full variable domain, with the rest looked up from reference TRBV7-3 and TRBJ1-2, is GAGVSQTPSNKVTEKGKYVELRCDPISGHTALYWYRQSLGQGPEFLIYFQGTGAADDSGLPNDRFFAVRPEGSVSTLKIQRTERGDSAVYLCASSFPAQGYTFGSGTRLTVV.

This clonotype was observed many times. The chain couples TRBV27 to TRBJ2-7, with D possibly TRBD1 on 5 matching bases. CDR3 length: 13 residues. Trimming stripped 5 bases from V and 6 bases from J, with 14 bases between. CDR1 and CDR2 (germline): MNHEY, SMNVEV (reference sequence). The CDR3 reads CASSQRLGLEQYF. The CDR3 DNA is TGTGCCAGCAGTCAACGACTGGGGCTCGAGCAGTACTTC.

This chain connects TRBV4-1 to TRBJ1-2; no clear D. V was pared by 0 bases and J by 0 bases, with 20 bases between. CDR3 length: 19 amino acids. Germline V gene data show CDR1 as MGHRA and CDR2 as YSYEKL. CDR3 nucleotides: TGCGCCAGCAGCCAAGATTTTGATATAGCGGTCTCAGCTAACTATGGCTACACCTTC. Amino acids: CASSQDFDIAVSANYGYTF.

This chain connects TRBV2 to TRBJ2-1, with 8 bases lining up with TRBD2. CDR3 length: 15 residues. Germline V lookup: CDR1 SNHLY, CDR2 FYNNEI. V shed 5 bases and J 7 bases; nucleotides not matched to a gene: 10. CDR3 loop: CASSYAGVAGNEQFF. Written as DNA, the CDR3 is TGTGCCAGCAGTTATGCCGGGGTAGCGGGAAATGAGCAGTTCTTC.

The chain links TRBV5-5 to TRBJ2-1; 13 nucleotides match TRBD2. This CDR3 region has 20 residues. The germline gives CDR1 SGHKS, CDR2 YYEKEE (reference sequence). V lost 3 bases and J lost 12; bases outside the gene matches: 24. CDR3 nucleotides: TGTGCCAGCAGCTCCAGGGGGGGGACTAGCGGGACAGGAGGAATGAGTGGGCAGTTCTTC. The encoded protein is CASSSRGGTSGTGGMSGQFF.

There are a few counts of this clonotype. The chain combines TRBV19 with TRBJ2-7, with 8 bases aligning to TRBD1. CDR1 and CDR2 from the germline V gene are LNHDA and SQIVND (reference sequence). There are 13 residues in the CDR3. V shed 5 bases, J shed 5 bases, and the junction held 5 bases outside the gene matches. The CDR3 DNA follows: TGTGCCAGTAGTGCCACGACAGGGGACGAGCAGTACTTC. This encodes CASSATTGDEQYF.

CDR3 residues: CSAGQSGQPQHF. Written as DNA, the CDR3 is TGCAGCGCAGGACAGTCCGGACAGCCCCAGCATTTT. V usage is TRBV29-1 and J usage is TRBJ1-5; a weak D match, TRBD1 (6 bases). V was pared by 7 bases and J by 7 bases, with 14 bases between. Germline V gives CDR1 SQVTM, CDR2 ANQGSEA. This CDR3 contains 12 residues.

This clonotype was counted between two and nine times. The V and J genes are TRBV7-2 and TRBJ2-5; D is tentatively TRBD1 or TRBD2 (5 bases each). The V gene lost 1 base and the J gene lost 1 base, with 10 bases spanning the gap. The CDR3 has 15 amino acids. CDR1 is SGHTA, CDR2 FQGNSA, per germline. The CDR3 DNA reads as TGTGCCAGCAGCTTAGAGGGACGGTTCCAAGAGACCCAGTACTTC. This codes for CASSLEGRFQETQYF.

The chain couples TRBV5-8 to TRBJ2-5; 7 bases match TRBD1. This CDR3 is built from 14 residues. From germline, CDR1 is SGHTS and CDR2 YDEGEE. V shed 6 bases, J shed 4 bases, and the junction held 9 bases outside the gene matches. CDR3 DNA: TGTGCCAGCACCCGGGTAGGGGGCCTAGAGACCCAGTACTTC. This translates into CASTRVGGLETQYF.

This clonotype was seen a few times. The rearrangement uses TRBV27 and TRBJ1-2; 7 bases agree with TRBD1. This CDR3 has 14 residues. V was pared by 4 bases and J by 2 bases, with 4 bases of the junction left unmatched. Germline V gives CDR1 MNHEY, CDR2 SMNVEV (reference sequence). The CDR3 DNA follows: TGTGCCAGCAGTTCCATGGGACAGAACTATGGCTACACCTTC. It is translated as CASSSMGQNYGYTF.

This rearrangement joins TRBV5-5 to TRBJ2-7, with D perhaps TRBD1 or TRBD2 (5 bases each). The germline V and J ends were trimmed by 4 bases and 9 bases, with 20 bases remaining between them. CDR1 is SGHKS, CDR2 YYEKEE, per germline (reference sequence). CDR3 length: 14 residues. The CDR3 loop reads CASSLTGTQVGQYF. In nucleotides, the CDR3 is TGTGCCAGCAGCCTTACCGGGACCCAAGTAGGGCAGTACTTC.

The rearrangement uses TRBV12-3 or TRBV12-4 and TRBJ1-6, with TRBD1 matching over 7 bases. V trimming: 2 bases; J trimming: 9 bases; junction bases outside the gene matches: 7. The CDR3 is made up of 15 amino acids. The chain's CDR3 is CASSLSEGAGSPLHF. CDR3 in DNA: TGTGCCAGCAGTTTATCGGAGGGGGCAGGTTCACCCCTCCACTTT.

The V and J genes are TRBV9 and TRBJ2-7, with D perhaps TRBD2 (7 bases). Germline-derived CDR1 and CDR2 are SGDLS and YYNGEE. V shed 2 bases and J shed 4 bases, with 16 bases lying between them. This CDR3 is 15 amino acids long. The CDR3 DNA is TGTGCCAGCAGCGTGCAACAGGGAGGGGCGTACGAGCAGTACTTC. Protein sequence: CASSVQQGGAYEQYF.

The V call is TRBV20-1, the J call TRBJ2-5; TRBD2 agrees at 10 bases. Germline V gene data show CDR1 as DFQATT and CDR2 as SNEGSKA (reference sequence). CDR3 length: 17 amino acids. V trimming: 3 bases; J trimming: 2 bases; junction bases outside the gene matches: 12. In nucleotides, the CDR3 is TGCAGTGCTAGGGTCTTACTAGCGGGGTATCGACAAGAGACCCAGTACTTC. Translation gives CSARVLLAGYRQETQYF.

This clonotype was detected only a few times. The chain links TRBV5-1 to TRBJ1-1; a possible D gene is TRBD1 (5 bases). CDR3 length: 15 residues. Trimming pared 0 bases from V and 0 bases from J, leaving 9 bases between. The germline V gene has CDR1 SGHRS and CDR2 YFSETQ. CDR3 in DNA: TGCGCCAGCAGCTTGGCCGGGGGGATGAACACTGAAGCTTTCTTT. Protein sequence: CASSLAGGMNTEAFF. The full variable domain, rest sourced from reference TRBV5-1 and TRBJ1-1, is KAGVTQTPRYLIKTRGQQVTLSCSPISGHRSVSWYQQTPGQGLQFLFEYFSETQRNKGNFPGRFSGRQFSNSRSEMNVSTLELGDSALYLCASSLAGGMNTEAFFGQGTRLTVV.

This clonotype was observed a few times. V gene TRBV5-6 combines with J gene TRBJ2-7; D is possibly TRBD1 (6 bases). CDR1 SGHDT and CDR2 YYEEEE come from the germline V gene. The CDR3 sequence is 14 residues long. With 3 bases removed from V and 3 bases from J, the gap between germline ends came to 13 bases. CDR3 sequence (DNA): TGTGCCAGCAGCTCCAGGGGTACCGTCTACGAGCAGTACTTC. Its translation is CASSSRGTVYEQYF.

In this sample, this clonotype turned up once. The chain has TRBV4-2 and TRBJ2-7; perhaps TRBD2 as D (5 bases). The V end lost 4 bases, the J end lost 6 bases, and 16 bases lay between the germline ends. CDR1 is LGHNA and CDR2 is YNFKEQ in the germline V gene. This CDR3 contains 14 residues. CDR3 sequence reads: CASSLPGKEGEQYF. CDR3 bases: TGTGCCAGCAGCCTACCGGGAAAAGAGGGCGAGCAGTACTTC.

A few counts support this clonotype. The rearrangement joins TRBV19 to TRBJ1-5; unclear D gene. The CDR3 sequence is 13 residues long. Germline V CDR1 and CDR2: LNHDA, SQIVND (reference sequence). Trimming shortened V by 2 bases and J by 3 bases, and 5 bases separated the two germline ends. For the CDR3, the DNA is TGTGCCAGTAGTATATTTTACAATCAGCCCCAGCATTTT. It specifies CASSIFYNQPQHF.

This chain uses TRBV2 with TRBJ2-3; the match to TRBD1 covers 9 bases. CDR1 and CDR2 (germline): SNHLY, FYNNEI. This CDR3 comprises 15 residues. J lost 3 bases, V lost 5 bases, and 6 bases had no gene match. Written as DNA, the CDR3 is TGTGCCAGCAGTTGGGGGACAGGGCAAACAGATACGCAGTATTTT. Protein: CASSWGTGQTDTQYF.

V and J are TRBV11-2 and TRBJ2-5; 7 positions match TRBD2. The CDR3 covers 15 residues. In germline, CDR1 is SGHAT, CDR2 FQNNGV. V dropped 1 base and J dropped 5; count of bases not matched to a gene: 7. In DNA, the CDR3 is TGTGCCAGCAGCTTAGTCGGCGGGAGCGGGGAGACCCAGTACTTC. Translating it yields CASSLVGGSGETQYF.

A few counts support this clonotype. This chain uses TRBV20-1 with TRBJ1-1, with 9 bases matching TRBD1. The CDR3 consists of 14 residues. Germline V CDR1 and CDR2: DFQATT, SNEGSKA (reference sequence). V lost 6 bases, J lost 5 bases, and 10 bases stayed unmatched. Here the CDR3 reads CSAQDPGQGTEAFF. Written as DNA, the CDR3 is TGCAGTGCCCAGGACCCGGGACAGGGAACTGAAGCTTTCTTT.

The rearrangement links TRBV4-2 to TRBJ2-3, with a weak D call TRBD2 (6 bases). Trimming left V 8 bases short and J 0 bases short, with 30 bases between. This CDR3 has 20 residues. Germline loops: CDR1 LGHNA, CDR2 YNFKEQ. CDR3 sequence: CASGPRGEPGGTVSTDTQYF. The CDR3 region has the DNA TGTGCCAGCGGCCCCCGTGGTGAACCCGGCGGGACCGTTAGCACAGATACGCAGTATTTT.

The rearrangement links TRBV28 to TRBJ2-7; either TRBD1 or TRBD2 may supply D (5 bases each). Trimming cost V 4 bases and J 4 bases, with 14 bases left between them. Germline CDR1 MDHEN, CDR2 SYDVKM. This CDR3 comprises 14 residues. As DNA, the CDR3 is TGTGCCAGCAGTTCACCCCAGGGACCTTACGAGCAGTACTTC. It encodes CASSSPQGPYEQYF.

The chain carries TRBV12-3 or TRBV12-4 and TRBJ1-1; D uncertain. This CDR3 comprises 15 residues. V lost 2 bases, J lost 0 bases, and 10 bases lay in between. The CDR3 loop is CASSLSTEMNTEAFF. In nucleotides, the CDR3 is TGTGCCAGCAGTTTAAGTACGGAGATGAACACTGAAGCTTTCTTT.

V usage is TRBV6-5 and J usage is TRBJ1-2; possibly TRBD1 for D (5 bases). Germline CDR1 is MNHEY and CDR2 is SVGAGI. The CDR3 has 14 residues. The ends were cut back, 0 bases at V and 6 bases at J, with 11 bases in the middle. The CDR3 loop is CASSYSNRINGYTF. CDR3 coding DNA: TGTGCCAGCAGTTACTCGAACAGGATTAATGGCTACACCTTC.

The rearrangement links TRBV29-1 to TRBJ2-5, with TRBD2 matching 8 bases. The J call is uncertain, as TRBJ2-7 better fits the DNA end. CDR1 is SQVTM and CDR2 is ANQGSEA in the germline V gene. CDR3 length equals 14 residues. CDR3 sequence reads: CSVAGRGARYEQYF. The CDR3 DNA sequence: TGCAGCGTTGCAGGGCGGGGGGCGAGATACGAGCAGTACTTC.

V gene TRBV5-6 combines with J gene TRBJ2-7; 12 bases line up with TRBD2. The junction had 10 bases not matched to a gene; V was cut back by 5 bases and J by 4 bases. This CDR3 is built from 16 residues. From germline, CDR1 is SGHDT and CDR2 YYEEEE. In DNA form, the CDR3 reads TGTGCCAGCAGGAAAAGCCTAGCGGGAGGGCCATACGAGCAGTACTTC. Amino acid sequence: CASRKSLAGGPYEQYF.

The chain is built from TRBV29-1 and TRBJ2-5; D is perhaps TRBD1 (6 bases). Trimming pared 0 bases from V and 4 bases from J, leaving 12 bases between. The germline V gene has CDR1 SQVTM and CDR2 ANQGSEA. The CDR3 has 14 residues. This CDR3 is CSVEDRGEGETQYF. The CDR3 bases are TGCAGCGTTGAAGACAGGGGAGAGGGAGAGACCCAGTACTTC. The full variable domain, completed using reference TRBV29-1 and TRBJ2-5, is SAVISQKPSRDICQRGTSLTIQCQVDSQVTMMFWYRQQPGQSLTLIATANQGSEATYESGFVIDKFPISRPNLTFSTLTVSNMSPEDSSIYLCSVEDRGEGETQYFGPGTRLLVL.